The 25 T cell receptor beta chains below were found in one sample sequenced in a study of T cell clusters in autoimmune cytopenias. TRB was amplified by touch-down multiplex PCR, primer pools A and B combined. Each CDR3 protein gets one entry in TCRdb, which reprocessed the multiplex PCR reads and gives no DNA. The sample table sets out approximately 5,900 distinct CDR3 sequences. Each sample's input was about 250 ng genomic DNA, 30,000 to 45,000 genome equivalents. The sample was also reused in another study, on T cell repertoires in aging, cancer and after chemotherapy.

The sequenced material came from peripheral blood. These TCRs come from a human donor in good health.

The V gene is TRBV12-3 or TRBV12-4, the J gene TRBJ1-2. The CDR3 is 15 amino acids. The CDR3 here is CASTFKDLKTYGYTF.

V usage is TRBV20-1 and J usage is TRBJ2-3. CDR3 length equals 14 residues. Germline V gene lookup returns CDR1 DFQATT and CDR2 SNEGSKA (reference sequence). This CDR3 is CSARDGTSTDTQYF.

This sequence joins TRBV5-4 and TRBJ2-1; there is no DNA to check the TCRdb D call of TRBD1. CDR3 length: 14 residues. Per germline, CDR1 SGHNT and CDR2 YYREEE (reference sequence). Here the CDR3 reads CATSPLRRGDEQFF.

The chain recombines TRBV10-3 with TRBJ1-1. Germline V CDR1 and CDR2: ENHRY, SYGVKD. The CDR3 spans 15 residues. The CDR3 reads CAISESGLMNTEAFF.

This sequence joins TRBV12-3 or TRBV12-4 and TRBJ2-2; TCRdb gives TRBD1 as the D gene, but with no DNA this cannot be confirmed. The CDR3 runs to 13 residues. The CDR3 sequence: CASRVGVGGELFF.

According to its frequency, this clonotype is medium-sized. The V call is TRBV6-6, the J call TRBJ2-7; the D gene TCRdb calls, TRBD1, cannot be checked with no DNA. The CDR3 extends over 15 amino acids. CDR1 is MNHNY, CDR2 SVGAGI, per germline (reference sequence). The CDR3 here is CASSLGQEIVGEQYF.

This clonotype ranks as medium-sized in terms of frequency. CDR3 residues: CAWRLRGAGANVLTF. The chain couples TRBV30 to TRBJ2-6; absent DNA, TCRdb's TRBD1 call cannot be checked. This CDR3 has 15 residues. Germline V gene sequence: CDR1 GTSNPN, CDR2 SVGIG (reference sequence). Combining the CDR3 with reference TRBV30 and TRBJ2-6 gives the whole variable domain SQTIHQWPATLVQPVGSPLSLECTVEGTSNPNLYWYRQAAGRGLQLLFYSVGIGQISSEVPQNLSASRPQDRQFILSSKKLLLSDSGFYLCAWRLRGAGANVLTFGAGSRLTVL.

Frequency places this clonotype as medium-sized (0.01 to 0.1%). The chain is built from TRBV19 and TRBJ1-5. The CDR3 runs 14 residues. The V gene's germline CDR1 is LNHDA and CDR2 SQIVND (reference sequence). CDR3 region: CASSSATLNQPQHF.

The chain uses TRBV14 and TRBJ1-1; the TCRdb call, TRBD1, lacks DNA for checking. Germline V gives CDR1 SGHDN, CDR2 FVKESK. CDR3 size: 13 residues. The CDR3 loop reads CASSQGTGRKAFF.

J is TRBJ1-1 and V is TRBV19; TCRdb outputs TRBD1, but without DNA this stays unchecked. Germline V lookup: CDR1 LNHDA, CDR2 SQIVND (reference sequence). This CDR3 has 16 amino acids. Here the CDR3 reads CASSGSGGAGNTEAFF.

CDR3 in amino acids: CASSKVSPDQPQHF. The chain has TRBV19 and TRBJ1-5; lacking DNA, the TRBD1 call made by TCRdb goes unchecked. Germline V lookup: CDR1 LNHDA, CDR2 SQIVND (reference sequence). This CDR3 is 14 amino acids long.

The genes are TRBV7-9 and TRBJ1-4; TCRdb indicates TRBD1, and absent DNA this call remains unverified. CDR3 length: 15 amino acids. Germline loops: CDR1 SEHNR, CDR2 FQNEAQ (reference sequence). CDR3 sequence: CASSVQGGTNEKLFF.

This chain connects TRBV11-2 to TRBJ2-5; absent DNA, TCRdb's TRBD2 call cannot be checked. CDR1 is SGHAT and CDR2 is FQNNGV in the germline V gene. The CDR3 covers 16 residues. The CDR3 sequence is CASSRGGAGSYETQYF.

The CDR3 region is CASSATSGGVQETQYF. The V and J genes are TRBV5-1 and TRBJ2-5; TCRdb picks TRBD2, but there is no DNA to check that call. The CDR3 covers 16 residues. Germline CDR1 is SGHRS and CDR2 is YFSETQ.

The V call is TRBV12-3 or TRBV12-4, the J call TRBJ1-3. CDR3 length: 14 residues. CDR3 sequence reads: CASRLGEAGNTIYF.

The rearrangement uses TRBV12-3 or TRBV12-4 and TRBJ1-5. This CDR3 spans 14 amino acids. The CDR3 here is CASSLLQSNQPQHF.

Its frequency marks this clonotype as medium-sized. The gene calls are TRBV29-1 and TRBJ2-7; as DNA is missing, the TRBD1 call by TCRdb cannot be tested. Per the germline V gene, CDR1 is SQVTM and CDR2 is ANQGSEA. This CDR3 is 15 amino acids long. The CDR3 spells CSVEEGDTGSYEQYF.

CDR3 protein: CATSAPSRGHLNGYTF. The chain has TRBV24-1 and TRBJ1-2; TCRdb picks TRBD1, but there is no DNA to check that call. Germline CDR1 reads KGHDR; CDR2 reads SFDVKD. This CDR3 is built from 16 residues.

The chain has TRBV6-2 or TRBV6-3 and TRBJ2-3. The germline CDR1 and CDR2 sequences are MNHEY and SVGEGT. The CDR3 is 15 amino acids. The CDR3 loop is CASIDDAASTDTQYF.

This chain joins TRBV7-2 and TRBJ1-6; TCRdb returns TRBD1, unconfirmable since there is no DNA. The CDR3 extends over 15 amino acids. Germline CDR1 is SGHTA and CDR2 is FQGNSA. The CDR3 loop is CASRRDRGGNSPLHF.

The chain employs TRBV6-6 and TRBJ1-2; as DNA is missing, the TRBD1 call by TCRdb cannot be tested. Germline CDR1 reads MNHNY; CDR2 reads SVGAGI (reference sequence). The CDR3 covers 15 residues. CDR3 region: CASSYSTGGPYGYTF.

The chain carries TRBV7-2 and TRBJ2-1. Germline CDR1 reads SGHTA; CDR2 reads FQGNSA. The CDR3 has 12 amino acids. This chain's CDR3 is CASSLSGGEQFF.

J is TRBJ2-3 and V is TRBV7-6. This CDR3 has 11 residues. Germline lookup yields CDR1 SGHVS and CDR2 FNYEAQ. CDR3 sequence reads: CASSFSDTQYF.

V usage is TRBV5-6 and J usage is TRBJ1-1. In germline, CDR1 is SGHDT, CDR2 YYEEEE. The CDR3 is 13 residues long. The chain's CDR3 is CASSYGPNTEAFF.

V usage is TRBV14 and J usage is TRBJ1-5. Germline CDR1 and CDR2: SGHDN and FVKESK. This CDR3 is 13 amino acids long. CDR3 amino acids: CASSQDLQQPQHF.